One and the same sample provided the 8 T cell receptor beta chains below, sequenced in a study of CXCR3-negative and CXCR3-positive naive CD8 T cells. The method, 5' RACE with UMI labels, was used to prepare the TRB cDNA libraries. Reprocessing the 5' RACE reads, TCRdb reports a single entry for every CDR3 protein and omits DNA. The repertoire table contains about 62,000 distinct CDR3 sequences. The sequenced material came from naive CXCR3- CD8+ T cells from blood. Regarding subset: CD45RO-CCR7+CD27+CD95- naive CD8+ T cells lacking CXCR3 (TNR3-). These receptors all stem from a human donor in good health. Some clones in this sample may be carry-over from other donors' samples.

The CDR3 region is CSARDGSEQETQYF. This chain uses TRBV20-1 with TRBJ2-5. The CDR3 has 14 amino acids. Germline CDR1 DFQATT, CDR2 SNEGSKA (reference sequence).

The chain links TRBV4-3 to TRBJ1-2; TCRdb's D call of TRBD1 is untestable without DNA. This CDR3 comprises 16 residues. The germline CDR1 and CDR2 sequences are LGHNA and YSLEER. The chain's CDR3 is CASSQDSRQGEDGYTF.

V usage is TRBV7-6 and J usage is TRBJ2-7; TCRdb selects TRBD1, and the lack of DNA leaves this call unchecked. This CDR3 has 17 amino acids. In germline, CDR1 is SGHVS, CDR2 FNYEAQ. The CDR3: CASSLGPEGAAPDEQYF.

CDR3 amino acids: CASSLAWVESSTDTQYF. The chain has TRBV5-4 and TRBJ2-3. This CDR3 comprises 17 residues. Germline CDR1 reads SGHNT; CDR2 reads YYREEE (reference sequence).

The V and J genes are TRBV20-1 and TRBJ1-1; the TCRdb D gene call, TRBD1, has no DNA to confirm it. The CDR3 has 16 residues. Per germline, CDR1 DFQATT and CDR2 SNEGSKA (reference sequence). CDR3 residues: CSVDPVTWTGRDEAFF.

The gene calls are TRBV19 and TRBJ2-1; lacking DNA, the TRBD2 call made by TCRdb goes unchecked. Germline V lookup: CDR1 LNHDA, CDR2 SQIVND (reference sequence). CDR3 length: 14 amino acids. The CDR3 region is CASRFGLAGGEQFF.

The chain's CDR3 is CASIPSGGPYNEQFF. The chain couples TRBV7-9 to TRBJ2-1; checking the TCRdb D call of TRBD1 is not possible without DNA. Germline V gene lookup returns CDR1 SEHNR and CDR2 FQNEAQ (reference sequence). The CDR3 totals 15 residues.

V usage is TRBV7-2 and J usage is TRBJ2-7; with no DNA, the TCRdb D assignment of TRBD1 cannot be verified. Per germline, CDR1 SGHTA and CDR2 FQGNSA. The CDR3 length is 15 residues. CDR3 in amino acids: CASSLRGTGQYEQYF.